What follows are 20 T cell receptor beta chains derived from one specimen sequenced in a study of T-cell reconstitution after alpha-beta-depleted transplantation in children. The TCRbeta library was prepared with unique molecular identifiers. Each CDR3 protein gets one entry after TCRdb re-called the PCR reads with MiXCR. The sample includes about 440,000 distinct CDR3 sequences, roughly 43% seen only once; the top ten take under 35%. The source material was PBMCs, sampled before TCRalphabeta/CD19-depleted stem cell transplant. Receptor source: a girl aged 2-10 years with aplastic anemia, due to receive a stem cell transplant.

This clonotype was detected ten times or more. The chain links TRBV29-1 to TRBJ2-1, with 11 bases fitting TRBD2. CDR3 size: 15 residues. J lost 6 bases, V lost 7 bases, and 11 bases had no gene match. In germline, CDR1 is SQVTM, CDR2 ANQGSEA. The CDR3 nucleotides read TGCAGCGCCCAGAGTCCTAGCGGGAGGACCAATGAGCAGTTCTTC. This gives the protein CSAQSPSGRTNEQFF.

This clonotype occurred many times. The gene calls are TRBV7-2 and TRBJ1-6; D unclear. Between the trimmed V and J ends, which lost 1 base and 5 bases, there was a span of 9 bases. This CDR3 has 15 amino acids. The germline V gene encodes CDR1 SGHTA and CDR2 FQGNSA. The CDR3 reads CASSLVSGNNSPLHF. Written as DNA, the CDR3 is TGTGCCAGCAGCTTAGTATCTGGGAATAATTCACCCCTCCACTTT.

The V and J genes are TRBV20-1 and TRBJ2-7; 12 bases line up with TRBD2. CDR1 and CDR2 from the germline V gene are DFQATT and SNEGSKA (reference sequence). Germline trimming cut 0 bases from V and 4 bases from J; bases unmatched to any gene: 10. CDR3 length: 17 amino acids. CDR3 DNA sequence: TGCAGTGCTAGAGATATGTCTAGCGGGGGGGCTTGGTACGAGCAGTACTTC. This gives the protein CSARDMSSGGAWYEQYF.

DNA for the CDR3: TGTGCCAGCAGCCGTTCCGGGGGGATTCAGCCCCAGCATTTT. It translates to CASSRSGGIQPQHF. The rearrangement joins TRBV9 to TRBJ1-5; possible D gene TRBD1, 5 bases. The CDR3 is 14 amino acids. Germline CDR1 SGDLS, CDR2 YYNGEE. Trimming removed 4 bases at V and 6 bases at J, with 14 bases between.

A note on this clonotype: Being one base from a much bigger clone, this may be a read error. The J gene is TRBJ1-5, the V gene TRBV20-1; a weak D match, TRBD1 (6 bases). Germline V CDR1 and CDR2: DFQATT, SNEGSKA (reference sequence). The CDR3 is 13 residues long. CDR3 sequence: CSARRGSNQPQPF. Here the CDR3 DNA reads TGCAGTGCGCGCAGGGGTAGCAATCAGCCCCAGCCTTTT.

The sample holds many counts of this clonotype. This rearrangement joins TRBV18 to TRBJ2-3; 7 nucleotides align to TRBD2. Germline V CDR1 and CDR2: KGHSH, LQKENI. With 5 bases clipped from V and 4 bases from J, the junction kept 6 bases outside the gene matches. The CDR3 is 14 amino acids. The CDR3 sequence: CASSTGRPPDTQYF. The CDR3 DNA follows: TGTGCCAGCTCAACCGGGAGGCCCCCAGATACGCAGTATTTT.

This clonotype was detected many times. This chain connects TRBV10-3 to TRBJ2-1; D gene ambiguous. Germline V lookup: CDR1 ENHRY, CDR2 SYGVKD. V lost 4 bases and J lost 9, with 7 bases in between. The CDR3 has 11 amino acids. The chain's CDR3 is CAISVASEQFF. For the CDR3, the DNA is TGTGCCATCAGTGTGGCTAGTGAGCAGTTCTTC.

To note about this clonotype: One end of the junction varies from germline; a read error may be responsible. This chain uses TRBV6-1 with TRBJ2-7; the D gene is possibly TRBD1 (6 bases). The CDR3 covers 15 residues. CDR1 is MNHNS, CDR2 SASEGT, per germline. This CDR3 is CASSEDRWDHYEQYF. In DNA, the CDR3 is TGTGCCAGCAGCGAAGACAGGTGGGATCACTACGAGCAGTACTTC.

This clonotype was seen a few times. V is TRBV3-1 and J is TRBJ2-3; 15 bases are shared with TRBD2. The junction had 8 bases not matched to a gene; V was cut back by 3 bases and J by 1 base. In germline, CDR1 is LGHDT, CDR2 YNNKEL (reference sequence). The CDR3 is 19 residues long. CDR3 nucleotides: TGTGCCAGCAGCCACCTGGGACTAGCGGGAGGTTCTGGCACAGATACGCAGTATTTT. Its protein product is CASSHLGLAGGSGTDTQYF.

This clonotype has ten or more counts. This chain joins TRBV12-3 or TRBV12-4 and TRBJ1-1; D unclear. The CDR3 is 13 residues long. The V end was cut by 5 bases, the J end by 1 base, with 8 bases between. The CDR3 spells CASSPDTNTEAFF. The DNA of the CDR3 is TGTGCCAGCAGTCCCGACACGAACACTGAAGCTTTCTTT.

There are a few counts of this clonotype. This chain uses TRBV20-1 with TRBJ2-5; 8 bases match TRBD1. Germline CDR1 and CDR2: DFQATT and SNEGSKA (reference sequence). This CDR3 has 11 amino acids. Trimming took 6 bases from V and 4 from J; bases not matched to a gene: 1. The CDR3 loop is CSATGAETQYF. The CDR3 DNA sequence: TGCAGTGCGACAGGGGCAGAGACCCAGTACTTC.

This chain connects TRBV27 to TRBJ2-1; no firm D call. The CDR3 covers 13 residues. Per germline, CDR1 MNHEY and CDR2 SMNVEV (reference sequence). Trimming stripped 5 bases from V and 5 bases from J, with 10 bases between. CDR3 nucleotide sequence: TGTGCCAGCAGTGTGGCGGCGGACAATGAGCAGTTCTTC. Protein sequence: CASSVAADNEQFF.

Only a few counts were recorded for this clonotype. V usage is TRBV27 and J usage is TRBJ2-1; 8 bases map to TRBD2. This CDR3 is 16 amino acids long. V was clipped by 6 bases and J by 2 bases; unmatched bases: 9. CDR1 and CDR2 from the germline V gene are MNHEY and SMNVEV (reference sequence). The CDR3 region is CASSLSSGSTYNEQFF. The CDR3 DNA sequence: TGTGCCAGCAGCCTATCAAGCGGGAGCACCTACAATGAGCAGTTCTTC.

The chain joins TRBV6-5 to TRBJ2-7; D unresolved. Germline V CDR1 and CDR2: MNHEY, SVGAGI. The CDR3 extends over 12 amino acids. V lost 0 bases, J lost 7 bases, and 7 bases lay in between. In nucleotides, the CDR3 is TGTGCCAGCAGTTACTCGGGGTCTGAGCAGTACTTC. This encodes CASSYSGSEQYF.

This clonotype showed up just a few times. V is TRBV10-3 and J is TRBJ2-3, with a tentative D call TRBD2 (6 bases). This CDR3 is 14 amino acids long. V dropped 8 bases and J dropped 6 bases, with 18 bases sitting between them. Germline V gene lookup returns CDR1 ENHRY and CDR2 SYGVKD. This CDR3 is CAIPPPGDRDTQYF. DNA for the CDR3: TGTGCCATCCCACCCCCGGGAGATAGGGATACGCAGTATTTT.

The gene calls are TRBV5-1 and TRBJ2-5; unclear D gene. The germline gives CDR1 SGHRS, CDR2 YFSETQ. V was trimmed by 4 bases and J by 4 bases, leaving 11 bases between them. This CDR3 contains 13 residues. The CDR3, as DNA: TGCGCCAGCAGCCCTGGAGCTCTAGAGACCCAGTACTTC. It yields the protein CASSPGALETQYF.

The chain employs TRBV7-9 and TRBJ2-2, with TRBD1 identical over 8 bases. Germline V gene data show CDR1 as SEHNR and CDR2 as FQNEAQ (reference sequence). V dropped 3 bases and J dropped 9; count of bases not matched to a gene: 3. CDR3 size: 13 residues. The CDR3 DNA is TGTGCCAGCAGCTTTCAGGGGGCGTGGGAGCTGTTTTTT. Its protein product is CASSFQGAWELFF. The variable domain in full, completed from reference TRBV7-9 and TRBJ2-2, reads DTGVSQNPRHKITKRGQNVTFRCDPISEHNRLYWYRQTLGQGPEFLTYFQNEAQLEKSRLLSDRFSAERPKGSFSTLEIQRTEQGDSAMYLCASSFQGAWELFFGEGSRLTVL.

This clonotype was counted between two and nine times. This chain connects TRBV27 to TRBJ2-7; no firm D call. V lost 6 bases to trimming and J lost 2 bases, with 14 bases between them. The CDR3 has 14 residues. Germline lookup yields CDR1 MNHEY and CDR2 SMNVEV (reference sequence). The CDR3 protein is CASRQAADPYEQYF. The CDR3 DNA reads TGTGCCAGCAGGCAAGCCGCGGACCCCTACGAGCAGTACTTC.

This clonotype was counted a few times. The rearrangement joins TRBV5-6 to TRBJ2-1; D remains ambiguous. Germline CDR1 reads SGHDT; CDR2 reads YYEEEE. V lost 4 bases and J lost 10, with 9 bases in between. There are 11 residues in the CDR3. The DNA of the CDR3 is TGTGCCAGCAGCAGATCACCGGAGCAGTTCTTC. This encodes CASSRSPEQFF.

This clonotype came up many times. V and J are TRBV29-1 and TRBJ2-6; possible D gene TRBD1, 5 bases. The germline V gene encodes CDR1 SQVTM and CDR2 ANQGSEA. V lost 6 bases, J lost 2 bases, and 11 bases lay in between. This CDR3 has 14 residues. The CDR3 nucleotides read TGCAGCGTCGATACAGGTCCTGGGGCCAACGTCCTGACTTTC. It encodes CSVDTGPGANVLTF.